Detailed here is one TCR beta chain. This clonotype was found a few times. The antigen this receptor binds is unknown. Per-base qualities were not stored, and no clone one base away is much larger. These data originate in a study of blood T cells in healthy people across ages (dated by TCRdb to between 2014 and 2017). About the full investigation: In model experiments, template switching captured roughly one uniquely barcoded TCR beta cDNA molecule for every two T cells. For two donors (one aged 18 to 29 and one aged 80 or older), the study analyzed two additional independent replicas of 1 million unique cDNA reads from the same blood draw. To avoid experimental bias, donors of different ages were randomly spread across the sequencing lanes. To track age-related changes in TCR beta repertoire diversity, the study relied on deep sequencing normalized with unique cDNA molecular identifiers. The donors were split into four age groups: young (average 16 years), middle-aged (around 37), aged (about 62) and long-lived (more than 80). Beyond this particular receptor, the publication reports: Estimates of total diversity based on one million sequenced T cells were regarded as lower bounds and as underestimates. As age increased, observed TCR beta diversity per million T cells dropped in a roughly linear way, and a significant reduction was already evident by age 40. Because profiling used bulk unsorted PBMCs, naive and antigen-experienced compartments could not be compared conclusively. Compared with the aged group, the long-lived group had more naive CD4+ T cells, fewer expanded clones and increased TCR diversity, a pattern suggesting age selection. Because the CMV infection status of the donors was unknown, age-related changes in expanded clonotypes may potentially have been confounded. A strong correlation was found between observed TCR beta diversity and the percentage of naive T cells measured by flow cytometry.

The library was built by means of 5' RACE. Reads for this sample came from an Illumina HiSeq 2500. The second PCR ran for roughly 7 to 12 cycles and used a J-beta primer mix along with a sample-barcoded 5' primer. Each TCR beta cDNA molecule received a unique molecular identifier from a template-switch 5' adaptor carrying 12 random nucleotides. Each sample yielded at least 2.5 million CDR3-containing paired-end reads. The Mint cDNA synthesis kit, primed by a TRBC-specific oligonucleotide, was used to synthesize first-strand cDNA from all RNA. All cDNA was treated with uracil-DNA glycosylase and then went through a first 18-cycle PCR with the universal primers M1SS and BC2_uni_R. Turning to the authors' computational methods: For normalization, 1 million high-quality reads, each with a distinct molecular identifier, were randomly selected from each sample. Instead of being binned into consensus sequences, reads with shared molecular identifiers were discarded. MiTCR, set to a Q25 quality threshold and the strictest error-elimination algorithm, was used for CDR3 identification, clonotype clustering and error correction. A nonparametric unseen species model with Euler transformation was used to estimate a lower bound on total TCR beta diversity. TCRdb cleaned the public reads at Q25 with fastp, built clones with MiXCR and kept in-frame beta chains. Every entry covers one CDR3 protein and lists the most common genes and DNA from its rows. The V and J calls were not made by the authors but by TCRdb's processing. The table for this sample lists 590,000 or so distinct CDR3 sequences; roughly 30% of them were counted only once. The ten largest account for 15% to 19% of the sample.

Reading the germline V gene gives CDR1 ENHRY and CDR2 SYGVKD. The cysteine opens and the phenylalanine closes a CDR3 of 11 amino acids. Only the CDR3 DNA is retained, 33 bases long and in frame from the first base. The junction shows trimming of 3 bases on V and 10 bases on J, plus 10 bases between the germline ends. Donors were under 40 systemically healthy Caucasian individuals from Russia aged roughly 6 to 95 years. Ten milliliters of peripheral blood were drawn from each donor into EDTA-treated Vacutainer tubes. PBMCs were isolated by Ficoll-Paque density-gradient centrifugation, with at least 6.5 million obtained per sample. Trizol reagent was used to extract total RNA from the PBMCs, yielding at least 5.5 micrograms per sample. Naive CD45RAhigh/CD27high T cell percentages were measured by flow cytometry on a PBMC aliquot from every donor.

Sequenced input: blood. This TCR was sampled from a woman older than 75 in good health. The chain is encoded by TRBV10-3 joined to TRBJ2-7; TRBD2 might be the D gene, on 5 matching bases. The CDR3 loop reads CAISEGTRQYF. At the DNA level, the sequence is TGTGCCATCAGTGAAGGAACTAGACAGTACTTC.